This is a list of T cell receptor beta chains from one sample in a study of blood T cell repertoires in COVID-19. Clones were read by immunoSEQ multiplex PCR, and TCRdb kept only the in-frame ones, dropping some. The sample has 40,000 to 55,000 clones; approximately 92% are singletons. The sample taken for sequencing was peripheral blood. All receptors come from a man in his forties or fifties with COVID-19, enrolled during active disease. The CDR3 runs from the conserved cysteine through the conserved F or W. The D gene is left open where the match is weak. Size is stated for part of the rows, as once, few or many counts, or as a class when the clone is expanded.

d_gene	v_gene	j_gene	abundance	CDR3nt	CDR3aa
-	TRBV21-1	TRBJ2-1	-	TGTGCCAGCAGCAAGTTCAGCGGGATTCAATACAATGAGCAGTTCTTC	CASSKFSGIQYNEQFF
TRBD1	TRBV20-1	TRBJ1-2	-	TGCAGTGCTAGTTCTCAGGGGGCGAGTGGCTACACCTTC	CSASSQGASGYTF
TRBD1	TRBV4-3	TRBJ2-2	-	TGCGCCAGCAGCCAAGATTACAGGGGTTCTGCCGGGGAGCTGTTTTTT	CASSQDYRGSAGELFF
TRBD2	TRBV4-1	TRBJ2-5	-	TGCGCCAGCAGCCAGTCCTCAACTAGCGCAGAGACCCAGTACTTC	CASSQSSTSAETQYF
TRBD1	TRBV5-4	TRBJ1-2	-	TGTGCCAGCAGCTCTCCGGGACAGGGGGCGGTTGGCTACACCTTC	CASSSPGQGAVGYTF
-	TRBV6-5	TRBJ2-2	-	TGTGCCAGCAGTTACTTGGGCCAAGGAGGCCCCGGGGAGCTGTTTTTT	CASSYLGQGGPGELFF
-	TRBV7-3	TRBJ2-2	few	TGTGCCAGCAGCTTACTTGGCGGATCGAACACCGGGGAGCTGTTTTTT	CASSLLGGSNTGELFF
-	TRBV6-5	TRBJ1-1	-	TGTGCCAGCAGTTACTCGATACGGTACACTGAAGCTTTCTTT	CASSYSIRYTEAFF
TRBD1	TRBV28	TRBJ1-4	-	TGTGCCAGCAAAGGGACAGCACAAGCCTTTAATGAAAAACTGTTTTTT	CASKGTAQAFNEKLFF
TRBD1	TRBV5-1	TRBJ1-2	-	TGCGCCAGCAGCTCGTCCCGGGACAGGGGACGAGGCTACACCTTC	CASSSSRDRGRGYTF
TRBD1	TRBV5-4	TRBJ1-1	-	TGTGCCACCCAGGGGGGTTTGACCAACACTGAAGCTTTCTTT	CATQGGLTNTEAFF
TRBD1	TRBV28	TRBJ1-4	-	TGTGCCAGCAGCCCTGACAGGGGGGAGGCAACTAATGAAAAACTGTTTTTT	CASSPDRGEATNEKLFF
TRBD1	TRBV19	TRBJ2-2	-	TGTGCCAGTAGTAGACAGGGGACCGGGGAGCTGTTTTTT	CASSRQGTGELFF